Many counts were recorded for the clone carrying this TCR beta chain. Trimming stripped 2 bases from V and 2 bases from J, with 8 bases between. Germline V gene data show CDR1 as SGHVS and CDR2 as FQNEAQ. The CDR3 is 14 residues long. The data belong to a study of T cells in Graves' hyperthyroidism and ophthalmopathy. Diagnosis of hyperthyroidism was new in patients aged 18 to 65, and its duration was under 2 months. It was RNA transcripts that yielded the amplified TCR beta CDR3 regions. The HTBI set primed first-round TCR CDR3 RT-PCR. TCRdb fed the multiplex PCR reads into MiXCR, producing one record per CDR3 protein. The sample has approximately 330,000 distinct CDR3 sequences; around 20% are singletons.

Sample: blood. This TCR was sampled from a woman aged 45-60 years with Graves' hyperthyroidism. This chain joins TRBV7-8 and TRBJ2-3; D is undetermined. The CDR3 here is CASSLRANTDTQYF. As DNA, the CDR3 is TGTGCCAGCAGCTTACGTGCAAACACAGATACGCAGTATTTT.